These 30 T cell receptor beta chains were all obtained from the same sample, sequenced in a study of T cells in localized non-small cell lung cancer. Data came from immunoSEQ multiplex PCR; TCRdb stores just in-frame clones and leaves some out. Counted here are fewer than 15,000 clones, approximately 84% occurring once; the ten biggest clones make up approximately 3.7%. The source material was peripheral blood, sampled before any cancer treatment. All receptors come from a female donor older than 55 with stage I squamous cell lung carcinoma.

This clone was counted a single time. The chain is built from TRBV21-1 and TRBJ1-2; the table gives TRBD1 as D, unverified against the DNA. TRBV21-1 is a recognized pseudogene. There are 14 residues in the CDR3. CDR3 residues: CASSPDTANYGYTF. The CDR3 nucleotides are TGTGCCAGCAGCCCAGACACAGCTAACTATGGCTACACCTTC.

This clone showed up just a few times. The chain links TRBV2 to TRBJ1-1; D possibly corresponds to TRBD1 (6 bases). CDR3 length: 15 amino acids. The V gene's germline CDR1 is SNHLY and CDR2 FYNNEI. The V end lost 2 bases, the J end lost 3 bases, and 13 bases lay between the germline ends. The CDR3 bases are TGTGCCAGCAGTGAACCCGACAGGCCGTACACTGAAGCTTTCTTT. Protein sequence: CASSEPDRPYTEAFF.

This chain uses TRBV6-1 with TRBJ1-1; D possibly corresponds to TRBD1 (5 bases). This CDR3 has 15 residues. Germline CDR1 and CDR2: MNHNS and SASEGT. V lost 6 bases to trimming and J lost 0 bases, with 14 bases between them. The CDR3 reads CASSERQTLNTEAFF. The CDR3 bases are TGTGCCAGCAGCGAGAGACAGACCCTGAACACTGAAGCTTTCTTT.

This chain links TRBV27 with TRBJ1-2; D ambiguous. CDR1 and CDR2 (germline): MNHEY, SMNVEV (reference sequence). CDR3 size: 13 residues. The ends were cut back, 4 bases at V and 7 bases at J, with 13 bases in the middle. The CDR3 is CASSSLGRGGYTF. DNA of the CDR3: TGTGCCAGCAGTTCATTAGGGCGTGGTGGCTACACCTTC.

For the CDR3, the DNA is TGTGCCAGCAGCCAGGAACAGGTGGCTGGCTACACCTTC. Its protein is CASSQEQVAGYTF. V usage is TRBV16 and J usage is TRBJ1-2, with D perhaps matching TRBD1 (5 bases). CDR1 KGHSY and CDR2 FQNENV come from the germline V gene. This CDR3 has 13 residues. Trimming shortened V by 3 bases and J by 7 bases, and 12 bases separated the two germline ends.

CDR3 in amino acids: CASSLGAPGNYGYTF. For the CDR3, the DNA is TGTGCCAGCAGCTTGGGGGCACCGGGAAACTATGGCTACACCTTC. V gene TRBV5-6 combines with J gene TRBJ1-2; no clear D. This CDR3 has 15 residues. Trimming stripped 0 bases from V and 2 bases from J, with 11 bases between. Per the germline V gene, CDR1 is SGHDT and CDR2 is YYEEEE.

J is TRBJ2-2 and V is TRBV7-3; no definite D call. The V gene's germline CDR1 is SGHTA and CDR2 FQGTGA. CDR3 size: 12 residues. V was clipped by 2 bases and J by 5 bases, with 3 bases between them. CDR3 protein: CASSLVTGELFF. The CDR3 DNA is TGTGCCAGCAGCTTAGTGACCGGGGAGCTGTTTTTT.

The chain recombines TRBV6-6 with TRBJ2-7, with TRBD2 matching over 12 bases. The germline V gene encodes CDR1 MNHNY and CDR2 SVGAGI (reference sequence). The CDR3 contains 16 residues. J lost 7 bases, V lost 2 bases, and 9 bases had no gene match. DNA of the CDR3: TGTGCCAGCAGTTACGCCCTAGCGGGGGGGCATGGGGAGCAGTACTTC. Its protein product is CASSYALAGGHGEQYF.

CDR3: CASSFGRDQPQHF. The CDR3 nucleotides are TGTGCCAGCAGCTTTGGGAGGGATCAGCCCCAGCATTTT. V and J are TRBV7-8 and TRBJ1-5; D gene unclear. This CDR3 is 13 amino acids long. V was clipped by 3 bases and J by 5 bases, with 8 bases between them. Germline loops: CDR1 SGHVS, CDR2 FQNEAQ. The entire variable domain, with the rest obtained from reference TRBV7-8 and TRBJ1-5, is as follows: GAGVSQSPRYKVAKRGQDVALRCDPISGHVSLFWYQQALGQGPEFLTYFQNEAQLDKSGLPSDRFFAERPEGSVSTLKIQRTQQEDSAVYLCASSFGRDQPQHFGDGTRLSIL.

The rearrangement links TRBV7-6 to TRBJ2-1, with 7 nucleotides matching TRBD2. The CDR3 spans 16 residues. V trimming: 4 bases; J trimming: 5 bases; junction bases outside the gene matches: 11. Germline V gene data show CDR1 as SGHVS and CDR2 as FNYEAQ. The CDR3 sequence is CASSSLGGGPDNEQFF. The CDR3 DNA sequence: TGTGCCAGCAGCTCCCTTGGCGGGGGACCAGACAATGAGCAGTTCTTC.

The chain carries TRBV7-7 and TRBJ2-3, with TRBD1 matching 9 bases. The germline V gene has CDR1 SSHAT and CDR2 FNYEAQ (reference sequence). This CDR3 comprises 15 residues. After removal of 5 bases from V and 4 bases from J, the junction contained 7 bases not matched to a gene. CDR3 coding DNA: TGTGCCAGCAGCCCGGGACAGGGTGGCCCAGATACGCAGTATTTT. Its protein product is CASSPGQGGPDTQYF.

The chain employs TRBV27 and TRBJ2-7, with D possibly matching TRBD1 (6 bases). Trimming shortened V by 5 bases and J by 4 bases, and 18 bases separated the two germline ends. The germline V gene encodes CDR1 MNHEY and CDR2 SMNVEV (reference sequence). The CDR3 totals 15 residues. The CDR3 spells CASSPGTRFWYEQYF. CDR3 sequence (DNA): TGTGCCAGCAGTCCCGGGACACGGTTTTGGTACGAGCAGTACTTC.

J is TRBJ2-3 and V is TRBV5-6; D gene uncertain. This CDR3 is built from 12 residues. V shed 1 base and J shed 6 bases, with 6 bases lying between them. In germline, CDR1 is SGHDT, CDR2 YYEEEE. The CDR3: CASSLYEDTQYF. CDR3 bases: TGTGCCAGCAGCTTGTATGAGGATACGCAGTATTTT.

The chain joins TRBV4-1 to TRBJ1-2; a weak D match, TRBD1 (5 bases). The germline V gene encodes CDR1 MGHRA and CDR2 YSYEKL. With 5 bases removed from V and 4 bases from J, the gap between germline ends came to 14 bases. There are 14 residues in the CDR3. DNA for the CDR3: TGCGCCAGCAGCTACAGCCGGGACCTCTATGGCTACACCTTC. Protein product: CASSYSRDLYGYTF.

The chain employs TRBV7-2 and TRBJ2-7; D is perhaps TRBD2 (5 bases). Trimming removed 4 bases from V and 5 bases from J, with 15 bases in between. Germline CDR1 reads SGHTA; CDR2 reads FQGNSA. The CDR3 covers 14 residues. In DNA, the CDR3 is TGTGCCAGCAGCTCTGGGGTTACGGGAAACGAGCAGTACTTC. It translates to CASSSGVTGNEQYF.

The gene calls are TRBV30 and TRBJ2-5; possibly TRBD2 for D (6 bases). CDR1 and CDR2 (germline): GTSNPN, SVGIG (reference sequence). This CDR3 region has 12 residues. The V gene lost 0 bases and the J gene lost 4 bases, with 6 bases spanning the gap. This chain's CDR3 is CAWSVLAETQYF. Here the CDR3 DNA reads TGTGCCTGGAGTGTACTAGCAGAGACCCAGTACTTC.

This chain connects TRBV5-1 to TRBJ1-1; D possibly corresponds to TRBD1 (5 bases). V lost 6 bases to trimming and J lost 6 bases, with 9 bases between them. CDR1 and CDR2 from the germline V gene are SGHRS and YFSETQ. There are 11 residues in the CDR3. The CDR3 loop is CASTQGAEAFF. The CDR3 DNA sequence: TGCGCCAGCACCCAGGGAGCTGAAGCTTTCTTT.

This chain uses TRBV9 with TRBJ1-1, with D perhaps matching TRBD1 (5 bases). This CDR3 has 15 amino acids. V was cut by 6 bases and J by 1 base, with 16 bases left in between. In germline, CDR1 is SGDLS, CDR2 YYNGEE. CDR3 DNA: TGTGCCAGCACCCGAACCGGGACGGGGAACACTGAAGCTTTCTTT. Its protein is CASTRTGTGNTEAFF.

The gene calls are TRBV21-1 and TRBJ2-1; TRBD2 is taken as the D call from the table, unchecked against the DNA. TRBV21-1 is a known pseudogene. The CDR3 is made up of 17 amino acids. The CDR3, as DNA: TGTGCCAGCAGCCCCCCCAGAGCGGGGGGGTTCTACAATGAGCAGTTCTTC. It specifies CASSPPRAGGFYNEQFF.

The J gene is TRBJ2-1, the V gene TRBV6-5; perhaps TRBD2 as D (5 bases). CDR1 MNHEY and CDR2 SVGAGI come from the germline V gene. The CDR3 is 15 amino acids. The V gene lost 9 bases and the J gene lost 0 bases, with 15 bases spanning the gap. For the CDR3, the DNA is TGTGCCAGACCGGACTGGACGAGCTCCTACAATGAGCAGTTCTTC. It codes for CARPDWTSSYNEQFF.

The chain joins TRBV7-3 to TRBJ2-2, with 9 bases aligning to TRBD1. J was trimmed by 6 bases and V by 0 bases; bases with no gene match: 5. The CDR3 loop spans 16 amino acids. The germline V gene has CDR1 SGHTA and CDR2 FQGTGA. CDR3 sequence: CASSLTGQGSSGELFF. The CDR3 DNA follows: TGTGCCAGCAGCTTAACGGGACAGGGCTCGTCCGGGGAGCTGTTTTTT.

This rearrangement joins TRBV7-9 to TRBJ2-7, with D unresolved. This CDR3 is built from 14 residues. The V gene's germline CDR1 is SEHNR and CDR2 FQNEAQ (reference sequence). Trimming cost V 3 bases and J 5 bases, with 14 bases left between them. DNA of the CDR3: TGTGCCAGCAGCTTGGATCCACAGACCCACGAGCAGTACTTC. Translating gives CASSLDPQTHEQYF.

The CDR3 DNA sequence: TGTGCCAGCCAGTTTATTTTGGGTTCCGGTGAAGCTTTCTTT. Its protein product is CASQFILGSGEAFF. J is TRBJ1-1 and V is TRBV27; D gene ambiguous. The CDR3 covers 14 residues. Per germline, CDR1 MNHEY and CDR2 SMNVEV (reference sequence). V was pared by 8 bases and J by 7 bases, with 20 bases between.

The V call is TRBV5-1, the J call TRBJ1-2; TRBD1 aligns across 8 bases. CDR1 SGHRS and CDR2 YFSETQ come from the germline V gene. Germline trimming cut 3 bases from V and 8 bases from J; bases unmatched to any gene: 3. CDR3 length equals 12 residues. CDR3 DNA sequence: TGCGCCAGCAGCTCACAGGGGGTCGGCTACACCTTC. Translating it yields CASSSQGVGYTF.

The CDR3 nucleotides read TGTGCCAGTAGTCAGGGGGCTAATTCACCCCTCCACTTT. This translates into CASSQGANSPLHF. The chain has TRBV19 and TRBJ1-6; 8 nucleotides match TRBD1. The CDR3 runs to 13 residues. Germline CDR1 is LNHDA and CDR2 is SQIVND (reference sequence). V was clipped by 5 bases and J by 6 bases; unmatched bases: 0.

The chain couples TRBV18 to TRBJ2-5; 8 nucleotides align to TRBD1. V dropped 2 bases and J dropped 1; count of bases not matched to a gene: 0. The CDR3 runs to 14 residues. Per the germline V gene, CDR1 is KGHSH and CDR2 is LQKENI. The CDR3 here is CASSPDRGQETQYF. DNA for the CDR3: TGTGCCAGCTCACCAGACAGGGGCCAAGAGACCCAGTACTTC.

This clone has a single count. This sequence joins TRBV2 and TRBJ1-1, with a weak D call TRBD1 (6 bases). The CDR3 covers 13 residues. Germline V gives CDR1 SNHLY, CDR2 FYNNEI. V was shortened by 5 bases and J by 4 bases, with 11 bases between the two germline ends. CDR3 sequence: CASSLGGATEAFF. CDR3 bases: TGTGCCAGCAGTTTAGGGGGGGCCACTGAAGCTTTCTTT.

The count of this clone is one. The CDR3, as DNA: TGTGCCAGCAGTGAAGGGGTTCTGAACACTGAAGCTTTCTTT. This gives the protein CASSEGVLNTEAFF. The rearrangement links TRBV2 to TRBJ1-1; the D is unclear. This CDR3 comprises 14 residues. With 1 base removed from V and 0 bases from J, the gap between germline ends came to 6 bases. Germline V lookup: CDR1 SNHLY, CDR2 FYNNEI. Using reference TRBV2 and TRBJ1-1 for the parts outside the CDR3, the full variable domain is EPEVTQTPSHQVTQMGQEVILRCVPISNHLYFYWYRQILGQKVEFLVSFYNNEISEKSEIFDDQFSVERPDGSNFTLKIRSTKLEDSAMYFCASSEGVLNTEAFFGQGTRLTVV.

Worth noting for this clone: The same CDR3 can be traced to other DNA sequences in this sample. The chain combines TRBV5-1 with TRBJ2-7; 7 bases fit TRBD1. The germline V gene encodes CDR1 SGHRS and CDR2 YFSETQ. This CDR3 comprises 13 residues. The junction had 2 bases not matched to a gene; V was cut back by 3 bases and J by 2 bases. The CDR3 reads CASSWDRTYEQYF. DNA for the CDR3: TGCGCCAGCAGCTGGGACAGAACCTACGAGCAGTACTTC.

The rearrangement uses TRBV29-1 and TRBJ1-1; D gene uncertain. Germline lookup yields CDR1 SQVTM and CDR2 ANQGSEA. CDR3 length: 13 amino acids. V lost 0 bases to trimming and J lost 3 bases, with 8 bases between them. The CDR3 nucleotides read TGCAGCGTTGAAGATCGGGGATACACTGAAGCTTTCTTT. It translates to CSVEDRGYTEAFF.